This note documents a single T cell receptor beta chain sequence. Measured with immunoSEQ multiplex PCR; TCRdb has only the in-frame clones, and not every one. The data contain over 150,000 clones, 94% of them singletons. These data come from a study of control samples from healthy donors and cancer patients. V was pared by 5 bases and J by 0 bases, with 8 bases between. The CDR3 spans 14 residues. In germline, CDR1 is SEHNR, CDR2 FQNEAQ (reference sequence). The receptor's source is a young woman in good health. This chain uses TRBV7-9 with TRBJ1-3; D is undetermined. The sample taken for sequencing was blood. The CDR3 reads CASSGVSSGNTIYF. CDR3 sequence (DNA): TGTGCCAGCAGCGGGGTCTCCTCTGGAAACACCATATATTTT. Complete variable domain (other parts from reference TRBV7-9 and TRBJ1-3): DTGVSQNPRHKITKRGQNVTFRCDPISEHNRLYWYRQTLGQGPEFLTYFQNEAQLEKSRLLSDRFSAERPKGSFSTLEIQRTEQGDSAMYLCASSGVSSGNTIYFGEGSWLTVV.